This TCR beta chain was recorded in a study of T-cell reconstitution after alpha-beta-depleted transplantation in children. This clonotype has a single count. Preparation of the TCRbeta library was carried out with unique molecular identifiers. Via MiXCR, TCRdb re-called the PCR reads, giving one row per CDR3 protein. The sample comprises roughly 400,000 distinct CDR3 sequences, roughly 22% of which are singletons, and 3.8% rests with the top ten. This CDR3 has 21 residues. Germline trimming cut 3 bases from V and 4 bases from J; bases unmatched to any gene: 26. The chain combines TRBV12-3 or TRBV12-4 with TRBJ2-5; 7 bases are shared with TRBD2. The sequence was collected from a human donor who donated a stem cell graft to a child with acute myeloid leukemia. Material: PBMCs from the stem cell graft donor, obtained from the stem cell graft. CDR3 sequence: CASSFALADLNPPRKGETQYF. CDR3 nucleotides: TGTGCCAGCAGTTTTGCTCTAGCGGACCTCAACCCGCCGAGGAAGGGAGAGACCCAGTACTTC.